Detailed here is one TCR beta chain. This may be a read error: a much more frequent sequence differs by one nucleotide. This sample stems from a study of T-cell reconstitution after alpha-beta-depleted transplantation in children. Unique molecular identifiers were incorporated when the TCRbeta library was constructed. TCRdb re-called the PCR reads with MiXCR, one entry per CDR3 protein. This sample has roughly 500,000 distinct CDR3 sequences, with 9.5% to 15% found just once. Germline trimming cut 6 bases from V and 2 bases from J; bases unmatched to any gene: 8. Germline assignment: CDR1 SGHRS and CDR2 YFSETQ. The CDR3 has 16 amino acids.

Source: PBMCs from the stem cell graft donor, taken from the stem cell graft. V and J are TRBV5-1 and TRBJ2-2; 9 nucleotides line up with TRBD1. The clonotype comes from a human donor who donated a stem cell graft to a child with combined immunodeficiency. The CDR3: CASNPQGQGNTGELFF. CDR3 nucleotides: TGCGCCAGCAACCCACAGGGACAGGGAAACACCGGGGAGCTGTTTTTT.